The clone carrying this T cell receptor (beta chain) appeared a few times. V dropped 4 bases and J dropped 2; count of bases not matched to a gene: 5. Looked up from germline, CDR1 is SGHNT and CDR2 is YENEEA. CDR3 length: 17 amino acids. Uncontrolled infection, other autoimmune disease, pregnancy or lactation disqualified patients from enrolment. Based on clinical symptoms, serum thyroxine and TRAb, thyroid ultrasound and orbital computed tomography, diagnoses were reached. Regions amplified from RNA transcripts were the TCR beta CDR3 regions. In the first-round RT-PCR of the TCR CDR3, the HTBI primer set was used. TCRdb reprocessed the multiplex PCR reads via MiXCR and lists one record per CDR3 protein. This table has about 640,000 distinct CDR3 sequences, 20% appearing once. This sample was taken from a study of T cells in Graves' hyperthyroidism and ophthalmopathy.

V is TRBV11-3 and J is TRBJ2-3, with 14 nucleotides matching TRBD2. Sample: blood. The sequence was obtained from a man younger than 40 with Graves' ophthalmopathy. DNA for the CDR3: TGTGCCAGCAGCTCGGGACTAGCGGGAGTGGCCACAGATACGCAGTATTTT. Protein product: CASSSGLAGVATDTQYF.